This T cell receptor beta chain comes out of a study of identical twins. Study findings and constraints: The study found excess low generation probability among twin-shared out-of-frame alpha sequences. In drawing conclusions, the study used cross-sectional statistical analysis and did not follow the same donors. Zero-insertion analyses were open to partial confounding by invariant MAIT and iNKT cells. Within cord blood, abundant beta clonotypes carried fewer insertions, but memory repertoires showed no such trend.

V was shortened by 6 bases and J by 0 bases, with 13 bases between the two germline ends. The germline CDR1 and CDR2 sequences are ENHRY and SYGVKD. The CDR3 has 15 residues. TCRdb re-analysed the 5' RACE reads in MiXCR, keeping a single row per CDR3 protein. The profile shows 1.5 million to 2 million distinct CDR3 sequences, roughly 35% of them singletons. This clonotype was observed many times. Antigen unknown. Material for sequencing was cord blood. This receptor was taken from a newborn girl in good health. The chain uses TRBV10-3 and TRBJ2-3; D might be TRBD1 or TRBD2, each matching 6 bases. CDR3 amino acids: CAIRRQDYSTDTQYF. In DNA, the CDR3 is TGTGCCATCAGAAGACAGGACTACAGCACAGATACGCAGTATTTT.